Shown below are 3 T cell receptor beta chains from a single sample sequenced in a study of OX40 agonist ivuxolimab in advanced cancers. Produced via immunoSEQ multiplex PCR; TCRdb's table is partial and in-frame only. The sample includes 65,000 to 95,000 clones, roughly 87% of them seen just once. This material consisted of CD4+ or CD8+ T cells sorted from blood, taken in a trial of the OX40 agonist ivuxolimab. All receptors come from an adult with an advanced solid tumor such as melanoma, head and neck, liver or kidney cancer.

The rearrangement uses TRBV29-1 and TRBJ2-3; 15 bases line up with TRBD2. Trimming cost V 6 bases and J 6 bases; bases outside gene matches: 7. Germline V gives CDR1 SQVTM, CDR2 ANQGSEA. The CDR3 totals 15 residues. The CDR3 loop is CSVSRGLAGGDTQYF. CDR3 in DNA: TGCAGCGTAAGCCGAGGACTAGCGGGAGGGGATACGCAGTATTTT.

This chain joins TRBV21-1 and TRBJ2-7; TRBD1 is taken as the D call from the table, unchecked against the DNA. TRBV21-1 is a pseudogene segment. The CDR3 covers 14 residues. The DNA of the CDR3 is TGTGCCAGCAGCAAATTCGGCAGGCACTACGAGCAGTACTTC. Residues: CASSKFGRHYEQYF.

The CDR3 protein is CASSLEGTLTGELFF. The CDR3 DNA follows: TGCGCCAGCAGCTTGGAAGGGACTCTCACCGGGGAGCTGTTTTTT. The chain couples TRBV5-1 to TRBJ2-2; D might be TRBD2 (6 bases). V was shortened by 0 bases and J by 4 bases, with 10 bases between the two germline ends. CDR3 length: 15 residues. From germline, CDR1 is SGHRS and CDR2 YFSETQ.